Included here is one T cell receptor beta chain sequence, with context. Authors' data handling: Reference gene primers were amplified, and this amplification served to estimate nucleated cell counts. Assay used: immunoSEQ multiplex PCR; TCRdb lists only in-frame clones, some missing. V and J calls and clone size follow that table, whereas D and trimming were derived from the DNA. Among roughly 150,000 clones listed, roughly 80% were seen once. These data belong to a study of blood T cell repertoires in COVID-19. The overall study: Samples representing acute and convalescent COVID-19 were sourced from the United States, Italy and Spain. PBMCs, B-cell-depleted T cells, or T cells provided the cDNA or gDNA that made up the material.

Per germline, CDR1 GTSNPN and CDR2 SVGIG (reference sequence). V dropped 1 base and J dropped 2 bases, with 8 bases sitting between them. This CDR3 is built from 13 residues. This clonotype was sampled from a man aged 50 to 60 with active or convalescent COVID-19. Sequencing used peripheral blood. The V and J genes are TRBV30 and TRBJ1-1; D is undetermined. This chain's CDR3 is CAWSAEANTEAFF. The CDR3, as DNA: TGTGCCTGGAGTGCCGAGGCTAACACTGAAGCTTTCTTT.